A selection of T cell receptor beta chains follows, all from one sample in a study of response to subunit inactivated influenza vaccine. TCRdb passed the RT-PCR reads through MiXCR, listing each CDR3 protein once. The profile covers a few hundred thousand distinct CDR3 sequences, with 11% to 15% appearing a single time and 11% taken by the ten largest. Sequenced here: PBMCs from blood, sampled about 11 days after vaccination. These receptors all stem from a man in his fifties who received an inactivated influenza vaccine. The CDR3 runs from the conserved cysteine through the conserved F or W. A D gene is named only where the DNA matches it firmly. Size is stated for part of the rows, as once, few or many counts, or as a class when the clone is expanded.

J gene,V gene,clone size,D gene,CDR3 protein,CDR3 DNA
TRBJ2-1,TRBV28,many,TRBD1,CASSVEDRDKVDEQFF,TGTGCCAGCAGTGTCGAGGACAGGGACAAGGTCGATGAGCAGTTCTTC
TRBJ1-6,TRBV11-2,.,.,CASSLLLSEYSPLHF,TGTGCCAGCAGCTTATTACTCTCGGAGTATTCACCCCTCCACTTT
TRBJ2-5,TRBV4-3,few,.,CASSPRAGRETQYF,TGCGCCAGCAGCCCCCGAGCAGGGCGAGAGACCCAGTACTTC
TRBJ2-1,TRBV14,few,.,CASSQDVGFEQFF,TGTGCCAGCAGCCAAGATGTCGGATTTGAGCAGTTCTTC
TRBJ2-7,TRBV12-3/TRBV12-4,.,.,CASSFGPSYEQYF,TGTGCCAGCAGTTTCGGCCCTTCCTACGAGCAGTACTTC
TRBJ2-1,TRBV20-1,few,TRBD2,CSALRTSGSNEQFF,TGCAGTGCCCTCCGGACTAGCGGAAGTAATGAGCAGTTCTTC
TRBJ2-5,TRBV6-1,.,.,CASSGRGSQETQYF,TGTGCCAGCAGTGGGCGGGGCTCCCAAGAGACCCAGTACTTC
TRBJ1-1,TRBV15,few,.,CATSRGGMNTEAFF,TGTGCCACCAGCAGAGGCGGGATGAACACTGAAGCTTTCTTT
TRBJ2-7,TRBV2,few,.,CASSERPGLGYEQYF,TGTGCCAGCAGTGAACGGCCGGGGCTGGGGTACGAGCAGTACTTC
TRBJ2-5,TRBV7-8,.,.,CASSLPIGGVRETQYF,TGTGCCAGCAGCCTCCCAATTGGGGGCGTGCGAGAGACCCAGTACTTC
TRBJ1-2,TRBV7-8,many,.,CASSLGGQDGSYGYTF,TGTGCCAGCAGCTTAGGCGGACAAGACGGCTCCTATGGCTACACCTTC